Below are 21 T cell receptor beta chains sequenced from a single sample in a study of cytomegalovirus exposure and HLA in healthy donors. PCR involved 60 Vbeta and 13 Jbeta primers. This table comes from immunoSEQ multiplex PCR, and its TCRdb copy is limited to in-frame clones, with some not included. The profile shows around 80,000 clones, nearly 80% of them singletons. The sequenced sample was PBMCs. The receptors here all came from a female donor in good health and CMV-seronegative.

In this sample, this clone turned up once. V gene TRBV30 combines with J gene TRBJ2-4; D remains unclear. Trimming removed 0 bases at V and 0 bases at J, with 12 bases between. This CDR3 spans 16 amino acids. The germline V gene has CDR1 GTSNPN and CDR2 SVGIG (reference sequence). CDR3 in DNA: TGTGCCTGGAGTGTGCCGCGGAGAGAAGCCAAAAACATTCAGTACTTC. Translated, it gives CAWSVPRREAKNIQYF. The full variable domain, rest sourced from reference TRBV30 and TRBJ2-4, is SQTIHQWPATLVQPVGSPLSLECTVEGTSNPNLYWYRQAAGRGLQLLFYSVGIGQISSEVPQNLSASRPQDRQFILSSKKLLLSDSGFYLCAWSVPRREAKNIQYFGAGTRLSVL.

The chain uses TRBV7-9 and TRBJ1-2; 8 nucleotides match TRBD1. Per the germline V gene, CDR1 is SEHNR and CDR2 is FQNEAQ (reference sequence). CDR3 length: 14 amino acids. V was pared by 3 bases and J by 3 bases, with 3 bases of the junction left unmatched. The CDR3 nucleotides are TGTGCCAGCAGCTTTACGGGACAGGACTATGGCTACACCTTC. Protein sequence: CASSFTGQDYGYTF.

This clone was observed a few times. The rearrangement uses TRBV30 and TRBJ2-6; 7 nucleotides line up with TRBD1. The CDR3 extends over 17 amino acids. Germline assignment: CDR1 GTSNPN and CDR2 SVGIG (reference sequence). J gave up 1 base and V 0 bases, and 6 bases lay outside the gene matches. The DNA of the CDR3 is TGTGCCTGGAGTGTAACAGGGGCTGCTTCTGGGGCCAACGTCCTGACTTTC. Amino acid sequence: CAWSVTGAASGANVLTF.

The CDR3 reads CASSYSLLAEETQYF. The DNA for the CDR3 is TGTGCCAGCAGTTACTCCCTTCTAGCGGAAGAGACCCAGTACTTC. The V and J genes are TRBV6-5 and TRBJ2-5; 7 positions agree with TRBD2. After removal of 0 bases from V and 3 bases from J, the junction contained 4 bases not matched to a gene. The CDR3 length is 15 residues. CDR1 is MNHEY, CDR2 SVGAGI, per germline.

This chain uses TRBV7-2 with TRBJ1-6; TRBD1 matches 8 bases. The CDR3 runs to 16 residues. Trimming at V came to 3 bases and at J to 8 bases, leaving 9 bases not matched to a gene. CDR1 is SGHTA and CDR2 is FQGNSA in the germline V gene. CDR3 region: CASSLAVGQGDSPLHF. DNA for the CDR3: TGTGCCAGCAGCTTGGCTGTCGGACAGGGAGATTCACCCCTCCACTTT.

This chain uses TRBV11-2 with TRBJ2-5; the D is unclear. Germline loops: CDR1 SGHAT, CDR2 FQNNGV. The CDR3 contains 12 residues. V was cut by 1 base and J by 2 bases, with 2 bases left in between. The CDR3 nucleotides read TGTGCCAGCAGCTTAGTACAAGAGACCCAGTACTTC. Translation: CASSLVQETQYF.

The V and J genes are TRBV6-5 and TRBJ2-1; D gene ambiguous. The CDR3 runs to 15 residues. Germline assignment: CDR1 MNHEY and CDR2 SVGAGI. Trimming left V 0 bases short and J 6 bases short, with 12 bases between. The CDR3: CASSYSRSRSNEQFF. In nucleotides, the CDR3 is TGTGCCAGCAGTTACTCCCGAAGCCGCTCCAATGAGCAGTTCTTC.

The chain joins TRBV7-8 to TRBJ1-5, with D possibly TRBD1 on 5 matching bases. With 1 base removed from V and 7 bases from J, the gap between germline ends came to 17 bases. The germline V gene has CDR1 SGHVS and CDR2 FQNEAQ. This CDR3 has 16 residues. The CDR3 DNA sequence: TGTGCCAGCAGCTTAGAGTATCGGGGACTAGGACAGCCCCAGCATTTT. Encoded protein: CASSLEYRGLGQPQHF.

The chain carries TRBV2 and TRBJ1-5; TRBD1 might be the D (6 bases). Germline-derived CDR1 and CDR2 are SNHLY and FYNNEI. V lost 5 bases to trimming and J lost 4 bases, with 12 bases between them. This CDR3 has 14 residues. Here the CDR3 DNA reads TGTGCCAGCAGTTACGGACAGTCGAATCAGCCCCAGCATTTT. Encoded protein: CASSYGQSNQPQHF. Filled out from reference TRBV2 and TRBJ1-5, the complete variable domain reads EPEVTQTPSHQVTQMGQEVILRCVPISNHLYFYWYRQILGQKVEFLVSFYNNEISEKSEIFDDQFSVERPDGSNFTLKIRSTKLEDSAMYFCASSYGQSNQPQHFGDGTRLSIL.

This chain connects TRBV29-1 to TRBJ2-3; D perhaps matches TRBD1 (5 bases). Germline assignment: CDR1 SQVTM and CDR2 ANQGSEA. The CDR3 has 13 amino acids. Trimming removed 0 bases at V and 3 bases at J, with 7 bases between. The CDR3: CSVEEGHTDTQYF. CDR3 nucleotide sequence: TGCAGCGTTGAAGAAGGACATACAGATACGCAGTATTTT.

This chain links TRBV11-2 with TRBJ2-5, with 12 bases identical to TRBD2. V lost 1 base, J lost 13 bases, and 7 bases stayed unmatched. The germline V gene encodes CDR1 SGHAT and CDR2 FQNNGV. The CDR3 length is 14 residues. CDR3 sequence reads: CASSLGTSGAMGYF. CDR3 sequence (DNA): TGTGCCAGCAGCTTAGGGACTAGCGGGGCCATGGGGTACTTC. The entire variable domain, with the rest obtained from reference TRBV11-2 and TRBJ2-5, is as follows: EAGVAQSPRYKIIEKRQSVAFWCNPISGHATLYWYQQILGQGPKLLIQFQNNGVVDDSQLPKDRFSAERLKGVDSTLKIQPAKLEDSAVYLCASSLGTSGAMGYFGPGTRLLVL.

The J gene is TRBJ2-5, the V gene TRBV4-1, with D perhaps TRBD2 (5 bases). Trimming took 0 bases from V and 0 from J, leaving 8 bases between them. This CDR3 region has 15 residues. Germline values: CDR1 MGHRA, CDR2 YSYEKL. The CDR3 coding sequence is TGCGCCAGCAGCCAAGAAGGACTGAACCAAGAGACCCAGTACTTC. Its protein is CASSQEGLNQETQYF.

V is TRBV2 and J is TRBJ1-2, with a weak D call TRBD1 (6 bases). V lost 3 bases, J lost 6 bases, and 17 bases lay in between. Germline V gene data show CDR1 as SNHLY and CDR2 as FYNNEI. This CDR3 comprises 15 residues. The CDR3, as DNA: TGTGCCAGCAGTGACGGACAGCCCATAGTAAATGGCTACACCTTC. Its translation is CASSDGQPIVNGYTF.

The chain employs TRBV30 and TRBJ1-1, with D unresolved. The CDR3 is 13 residues long. The ends were cut back, 2 bases at V and 1 base at J, with 8 bases in the middle. Germline V lookup: CDR1 GTSNPN, CDR2 SVGIG (reference sequence). CDR3 region: CAWSYTENTEAFF. For the CDR3, the DNA is TGTGCCTGGAGTTATACAGAGAACACTGAAGCTTTCTTT.

CDR3 in amino acids: CASSVFHGQETQYF. The CDR3 nucleotides are TGTGCCAGCAGCGTATTCCACGGTCAAGAGACCCAGTACTTC. This chain connects TRBV9 to TRBJ2-5; D not resolved. CDR3 size: 14 residues. The ends were cut back, 1 base at V and 2 bases at J, with 9 bases in the middle. In germline, CDR1 is SGDLS, CDR2 YYNGEE.

V gene TRBV4-1 combines with J gene TRBJ1-2, with D possibly being TRBD1 (6 bases). V was pared by 1 base and J by 8 bases, with 20 bases between. Germline CDR1 MGHRA, CDR2 YSYEKL. The CDR3 extends over 16 amino acids. CDR3 residues: CASSQVVGGGAEGYTF. In nucleotides, the CDR3 is TGCGCCAGCAGCCAAGTGGTTGGTGGGGGCGCCGAAGGCTACACCTTC.

The chain has TRBV7-3 and TRBJ1-1; a weak D match, TRBD1 (5 bases). V was clipped by 2 bases and J by 3 bases, with 7 bases between them. Germline V gene sequence: CDR1 SGHTA, CDR2 FQGTGA. The CDR3 is 13 residues long. Written as DNA, the CDR3 is TGTGCCAGCAGCTTAGGGGCATACACTGAAGCTTTCTTT. It is translated as CASSLGAYTEAFF.

The chain couples TRBV2 to TRBJ1-1; possible D gene TRBD1, 5 bases. The V end was cut by 8 bases, the J end by 1 base, with 17 bases between. CDR3 length: 15 amino acids. CDR1 and CDR2 (germline): SNHLY, FYNNEI. CDR3 protein: CASFGGRVTNTEAFF. CDR3 DNA: TGTGCCAGCTTCGGGGGGAGGGTGACGAACACTGAAGCTTTCTTT.

The chain links TRBV29-1 to TRBJ2-7, with 10 bases fitting TRBD1. The CDR3 loop spans 16 amino acids. The V gene's germline CDR1 is SQVTM and CDR2 ANQGSEA. The junction had 11 bases not matched to a gene; V was cut back by 3 bases and J by 3 bases. The CDR3 DNA reads as TGCAGCGTTGATTACAGGGGCGGGACAGGGGACTACGAGCAGTACTTC. As protein: CSVDYRGGTGDYEQYF.

The V call is TRBV30, the J call TRBJ1-1; D remains unclear. Germline assignment: CDR1 GTSNPN and CDR2 SVGIG (reference sequence). The CDR3 is 17 residues long. CDR3 region: CGCFTPYSGPMNTEAFF. CDR3 nucleotides: TGTGGCTGCTTTACCCCCTACAGTGGGCCTATGAACACTGAAGCTTTCTTT.

This clone has more than one count but fewer than ten. The chain employs TRBV29-1 and TRBJ2-2, with D tentatively TRBD2 (7 bases). CDR1 SQVTM and CDR2 ANQGSEA come from the germline V gene. Trimming cost V 0 bases and J 5 bases, with 16 bases left between them. The CDR3 runs 16 residues. CDR3: CSVEEDEAGHTGELFF. CDR3 sequence (DNA): TGCAGCGTTGAAGAAGACGAAGCGGGACATACCGGGGAGCTGTTTTTT.